This entry lists 8 T cell receptor beta chains sequenced from one sample in a study of T cell repertoires in cytomegalovirus infection (dated by TCRdb to between 2018 and 2021). Sequencing was carried out with an Illumina HiSeq 1500. The public reads were reprocessed in TCRdb via fastp at Q25 and MiXCR, keeping in-frame beta chains. Entries are consolidated by CDR3 protein sequence, retaining the most common genes and DNA. The sample table lists fewer than 550,000 distinct CDR3 sequences, roughly 10% of them with a count of one. The biggest ten clones account for 10% to 13% of the sample. The sequenced sample consisted of PBMCs. The receptor source for this set is a human donor in good health (CMV status not recorded). Some clones in this sample may be carry-over from other donors' samples.

The J gene is TRBJ2-2, the V gene TRBV20-1, with 8 bases matching TRBD1. The germline V gene has CDR1 DFQATT and CDR2 SNEGSKA (reference sequence). The CDR3 length is 14 residues. V was pared by 5 bases and J by 5 bases, with 7 bases of the junction left unmatched. CDR3 DNA: TGCAGTGCTTCCAGGACAGGGAGGACCGGGGAGCTGTTTTTT. Its protein is CSASRTGRTGELFF.

This clonotype was counted a few times. J is TRBJ1-6 and V is TRBV10-3; perhaps TRBD1 as D (6 bases). The CDR3 loop spans 15 amino acids. Per germline, CDR1 ENHRY and CDR2 SYGVKD. V shed 3 bases and J shed 8 bases, with 14 bases lying between them. The CDR3 spells CAISEGGGDDSPLHF. The CDR3 nucleotides read TGTGCCATCAGTGAAGGGGGGGGTGATGATTCACCCCTCCACTTT.

This clonotype was observed a few times. The chain joins TRBV2 to TRBJ1-3; the D gene is possibly TRBD1 (5 bases). Per the germline V gene, CDR1 is SNHLY and CDR2 is FYNNEI. The CDR3 is 14 residues long. V lost 8 bases, J lost 4 bases, and 15 bases lay in between. CDR3 sequence reads: CASRRLAGGNTIYF. The CDR3 nucleotides are TGTGCCAGCCGGAGGTTGGCAGGGGGAAACACCATATATTTT.

The chain couples TRBV20-1 to TRBJ1-5; TRBD1 might be the D (5 bases). The V end lost 4 bases, the J end lost 1 base, and 20 bases lay between the germline ends. The CDR3 loop spans 17 amino acids. Germline V gives CDR1 DFQATT, CDR2 SNEGSKA (reference sequence). The CDR3 reads CSAIRRRGVRSNQPQHF. As DNA, the CDR3 is TGCAGTGCTATAAGGCGACGGGGGGTGCGGAGCAATCAGCCCCAGCATTTT.

This clonotype was detected ten times or more. The rearrangement joins TRBV11-2 to TRBJ1-2; 7 bases align to TRBD1. CDR1 is SGHAT, CDR2 FQNNGV, per germline. This CDR3 is 16 amino acids long. Losses at the gene ends were 1 base for V and 5 bases for J; bases not matched to a gene: 10. CDR3 DNA sequence: TGTGCCAGCAGCTTAGGGACAGGCGGGCTGTGGTATGGCTACACCTTC. Protein: CASSLGTGGLWYGYTF.

In its sample, this clonotype was seen many times. The gene calls are TRBV19 and TRBJ2-7, with TRBD2 identical over 13 bases. The germline gives CDR1 LNHDA, CDR2 SQIVND (reference sequence). Trimming at V came to 7 bases and at J to 6 bases, leaving 24 bases not matched to a gene. This CDR3 is built from 20 residues. CDR3 coding DNA: TGTGCCAGTATGAAAAGGGGCCTGGGACTAGCGGGACGCACCACCTCCGAGCAGTACTTC. Translation: CASMKRGLGLAGRTTSEQYF.

This clonotype was found many times. The V gene is TRBV29-1, the J gene TRBJ1-1; TRBD1 might be the D (6 bases). Trimming stripped 8 bases from V and 3 bases from J, with 13 bases between. The CDR3 has 12 residues. Looked up from germline, CDR1 is SQVTM and CDR2 is ANQGSEA. The CDR3 here is CSSGEGDTEAFF. The CDR3, as DNA: TGCAGCTCCGGCGAGGGGGACACTGAAGCTTTCTTT.

The V and J genes are TRBV19 and TRBJ1-5, with D hard to call. The CDR3 spans 15 residues. The V gene's germline CDR1 is LNHDA and CDR2 SQIVND (reference sequence). The V and J ends lost 4 bases and 0 bases respectively, with 10 bases between them. CDR3 in DNA: TGTGCCAGTAGTAGGCGGTATGATAGCAATCAGCCCCAGCATTTT. This translates into CASSRRYDSNQPQHF.